These 24 T cell receptor beta chains originate from one sample sequenced in a study of CD8 T cells in ankylosing spondylitis. TCRdb re-called the 5' RACE reads through MiXCR, storing one row per CDR3 protein. The sample records some 840,000 distinct CDR3 sequences, 12% being singletons. The antigens these receptors bind are not known. Findings of the study overall: Characteristic of ankylosing spondylitis blood, it appeared, was a TCR beta motif comprising roughly eight highly homologous variants.

What was sequenced was blood, either unsorted or a sorted T cell fraction (not recorded which). Every receptor here comes from a male donor with ankylosing spondylitis.

The chain combines TRBV6-2 or TRBV6-3 with TRBJ2-4, with 8 positions matching TRBD2. CDR3 length equals 17 residues. Germline CDR1 is MNHEY and CDR2 is SVGEGT. V lost 4 bases and J lost 8; bases outside the gene matches: 16. The CDR3 protein is CASSSETPPGLVHIQYF. CDR3 coding DNA: TGTGCCAGCAGTTCCGAAACGCCTCCGGGACTAGTCCACATTCAGTACTTC.

The J gene is TRBJ2-7, the V gene TRBV20-1; TRBD2 agrees at 7 bases. Germline values: CDR1 DFQATT, CDR2 SNEGSKA (reference sequence). The J segment lost 7 bases and the V segment lost 2 bases, leaving 8 bases of the junction unmatched. The CDR3 contains 13 residues. The CDR3, as DNA: TGCAGTGCTAGAAAATTAGGGGAGGGGGAGCAGTACTTC. Its translation: CSARKLGEGEQYF.

This clonotype was detected many times. The gene calls are TRBV5-1 and TRBJ1-1; no reliable D call. Germline-derived CDR1 and CDR2 are SGHRS and YFSETQ. The V end lost 0 bases, the J end lost 8 bases, and 11 bases lay between the germline ends. The CDR3 is 13 amino acids. CDR3 sequence (DNA): TGCGCCAGCAGCTTGGAGAGGACGGGGGAAGCTTTCTTT. Its translation is CASSLERTGEAFF. The entire variable domain, with the rest obtained from reference TRBV5-1 and TRBJ1-1, is as follows: KAGVTQTPRYLIKTRGQQVTLSCSPISGHRSVSWYQQTPGQGLQFLFEYFSETQRNKGNFPGRFSGRQFSNSRSEMNVSTLELGDSALYLCASSLERTGEAFFGQGTRLTVV.

The J gene is TRBJ2-1, the V gene TRBV30, with 7 bases fitting TRBD1. This CDR3 comprises 13 residues. Germline trimming cut 0 bases from V and 6 bases from J; bases unmatched to any gene: 2. Per the germline V gene, CDR1 is GTSNPN and CDR2 is SVGIG (reference sequence). The CDR3 nucleotides read TGTGCCTGGAGTGTACAGGGGATCAATGAGCAGTTCTTC. Its protein is CAWSVQGINEQFF. Variable domain in full (rest from reference TRBV30 and TRBJ2-1): SQTIHQWPATLVQPVGSPLSLECTVEGTSNPNLYWYRQAAGRGLQLLFYSVGIGQISSEVPQNLSASRPQDRQFILSSKKLLLSDSGFYLCAWSVQGINEQFFGPGTRLTVL.

This clonotype was recorded at least ten times. V usage is TRBV7-9 and J usage is TRBJ2-1, with D unresolved. CDR3 length equals 14 residues. The V and J ends lost 3 bases and 0 bases respectively, with 6 bases between them. Germline loops: CDR1 SEHNR, CDR2 FQNEAQ (reference sequence). The CDR3 DNA reads TGTGCCAGCAGCTTGAGAGACTCCTACAATGAGCAGTTCTTC. Protein product: CASSLRDSYNEQFF.

The rearrangement links TRBV11-2 to TRBJ2-7; D is uncertain. This CDR3 is 13 amino acids long. Trimming removed 6 bases from V and 2 bases from J, with 11 bases in between. CDR1 and CDR2 from the germline V gene are SGHAT and FQNNGV. This CDR3 is CASRYLGTYEQYF. Here the CDR3 DNA reads TGTGCCAGCAGATACCTGGGAACCTACGAGCAGTACTTC.

This clonotype has only a few counts. The chain has TRBV20-1 and TRBJ1-6; no clear D. The V gene lost 6 bases and the J gene lost 7 bases, with 13 bases spanning the gap. Germline values: CDR1 DFQATT, CDR2 SNEGSKA (reference sequence). The CDR3 contains 13 residues. The CDR3, as DNA: TGCAGTGCGTCGGTGGCGAGCAATTCACCCCTCCACTTT. Encoded protein: CSASVASNSPLHF.

This clonotype was observed many times. V and J are TRBV10-3 and TRBJ2-7; D is ambiguous. This CDR3 is 11 amino acids long. With 3 bases removed from V and 0 bases from J, the gap between germline ends came to 0 bases. CDR1 ENHRY and CDR2 SYGVKD come from the germline V gene. CDR3 in DNA: TGTGCCATCAGTGACTCCTACGAGCAGTACTTC. Encoded protein: CAISDSYEQYF.

This clonotype was observed many times. The chain combines TRBV20-1 with TRBJ1-4; 8 bases line up with TRBD1. The germline V gene has CDR1 DFQATT and CDR2 SNEGSKA (reference sequence). Trimming took 6 bases from V and 2 from J; bases not matched to a gene: 5. The CDR3 extends over 14 amino acids. As DNA, the CDR3 is TGCAGTGCAACCGACAGGGGCACTAATGAAAAACTGTTTTTT. Translated: CSATDRGTNEKLFF.

Only a few counts were recorded for this clonotype. V usage is TRBV11-2 and J usage is TRBJ2-1; TRBD2 aligns across 14 bases. After removal of 5 bases from V and 10 bases from J, the junction contained 10 bases not matched to a gene. The CDR3 covers 16 residues. The germline V gene encodes CDR1 SGHAT and CDR2 FQNNGV. The CDR3 DNA sequence: TGTGCCAGCAGCCGACCGGGACTAGCGGGAGCCAGCGAGCAGTTCTTC. This codes for CASSRPGLAGASEQFF.

This clonotype was found a few times. The chain recombines TRBV18 with TRBJ2-7, with TRBD1 matching 12 bases. With 4 bases clipped from V and 5 bases from J, the junction kept 6 bases outside the gene matches. This CDR3 has 15 amino acids. CDR1 and CDR2 (germline): KGHSH, LQKENI. CDR3 residues: CASSRQGQGADEQYF. The CDR3 nucleotides read TGTGCCAGCTCACGACAGGGACAGGGGGCGGACGAGCAGTACTTC.

The chain couples TRBV28 to TRBJ2-7; D is unclear. V was pared by 4 bases and J by 2 bases, with 15 bases between. This CDR3 contains 15 residues. Looked up from germline, CDR1 is MDHEN and CDR2 is SYDVKM. CDR3 protein: CASSSGSVLTYEQYF. CDR3 DNA sequence: TGTGCCAGCAGTTCGGGTTCAGTATTAACCTACGAGCAGTACTTC.

This clonotype was detected a few times. V and J are TRBV4-1 and TRBJ2-1; 8 nucleotides match TRBD2. CDR1 and CDR2 (germline): MGHRA, YSYEKL. CDR3 size: 17 residues. V lost 1 base, J lost 0 bases, and 5 bases stayed unmatched. The CDR3 loop is CASSQVGGRISYNEQFF. The DNA for the CDR3 is TGCGCCAGCAGCCAAGTCGGCGGGAGGATCTCCTACAATGAGCAGTTCTTC.

This clonotype showed up just a few times. The chain combines TRBV4-2 with TRBJ1-2; 10 bases agree with TRBD1. The CDR3 has 15 amino acids. Germline lookup yields CDR1 LGHNA and CDR2 YNFKEQ. After removal of 5 bases from V and 8 bases from J, the junction contained 11 bases not matched to a gene. The DNA of the CDR3 is TGTGCCAGCAGCGCCCGGGACAGGGGAAAGAGGGGCTACACCTTC. Translating it yields CASSARDRGKRGYTF.

The CDR3 nucleotides read TGTGCCAGCAGTTACACGGGCCTTAGGGGTGAGCAGTTCTTC. Protein sequence: CASSYTGLRGEQFF. The chain couples TRBV6-2 or TRBV6-3 to TRBJ2-1; a possible D gene is TRBD1 (5 bases). This CDR3 spans 14 amino acids. Deletions cut 2 bases from V and 9 bases from J, with 14 bases between. The germline V gene has CDR1 MNHEY and CDR2 SVGEGT.

This sequence joins TRBV11-2 and TRBJ2-3; D gene uncertain. CDR1 is SGHAT and CDR2 is FQNNGV in the germline V gene. The CDR3 covers 16 residues. V gave up 0 bases and J gave up 2 bases, with 12 bases separating them. The CDR3 sequence: CASSLDGGGSTDTQYF. The CDR3 region has the DNA TGTGCCAGCAGCTTAGATGGTGGCGGTTCCACAGATACGCAGTATTTT.

V is TRBV20-1 and J is TRBJ2-7; TRBD2 matches 16 bases. V was pared by 1 base and J by 4 bases, with 7 bases of the junction left unmatched. Germline loops: CDR1 DFQATT, CDR2 SNEGSKA (reference sequence). This CDR3 is 17 amino acids long. CDR3: CSARGPGLAGGRYEQYF. In nucleotides, the CDR3 is TGCAGTGCTAGAGGGCCGGGACTAGCGGGAGGGAGGTACGAGCAGTACTTC.

This clonotype has a count of ten or more. V usage is TRBV5-1 and J usage is TRBJ2-7; tentatively, D is TRBD1 (6 bases). V lost 0 bases to trimming and J lost 3 bases, with 10 bases between them. This CDR3 region has 14 residues. Germline V gene data show CDR1 as SGHRS and CDR2 as YFSETQ. The CDR3 spells CASSLDGTYYEQYF. CDR3 bases: TGCGCCAGCAGCTTGGACGGGACATACTACGAGCAGTACTTC.

The table lists this clonotype with a few counts. The gene calls are TRBV7-2 and TRBJ1-6; the D gene is possibly TRBD1 (5 bases). Trimming removed 5 bases from V and 8 bases from J, with 19 bases in between. Germline CDR1 reads SGHTA; CDR2 reads FQGNSA. CDR3 length: 16 amino acids. As DNA, the CDR3 is TGTGCCAGCAGCCCGTCGAGGGGTAGGGGATATTCACCCCTCCACTTT. Protein sequence: CASSPSRGRGYSPLHF.

V usage is TRBV27 and J usage is TRBJ2-5; TRBD1 matches 8 bases. This CDR3 spans 15 amino acids. The germline V gene has CDR1 MNHEY and CDR2 SMNVEV (reference sequence). Trimming took 5 bases from V and 4 from J; bases not matched to a gene: 9. The CDR3 spells CASSPAGGFRETQYF. The CDR3 DNA reads TGTGCCAGCAGTCCCGCAGGGGGCTTCAGAGAGACCCAGTACTTC.

The rearrangement uses TRBV20-1 and TRBJ1-2; D may be TRBD1 (6 bases). CDR1 is DFQATT and CDR2 is SNEGSKA in the germline V gene (reference sequence). The germline V and J ends were trimmed by 5 bases and 4 bases, with 17 bases remaining between them. This CDR3 region has 14 residues. The CDR3 DNA reads as TGCAGTGCTGGGCCGCGGGGGGCGGGCTATGGCTACACCTTC. Translating gives CSAGPRGAGYGYTF.

There are a few counts of this clonotype. The genes are TRBV5-1 and TRBJ1-4; weak D call: TRBD1 (6 bases). With 0 bases removed from V and 12 bases from J, the gap between germline ends came to 18 bases. CDR1 and CDR2 (germline): SGHRS, YFSETQ. The CDR3 is 15 amino acids. CDR3 sequence reads: CASSLDRATKVELFF. CDR3 DNA: TGCGCCAGCAGCTTGGACAGGGCGACCAAAGTCGAACTGTTTTTT.

The table lists this clonotype with a few counts. This chain links TRBV20-1 with TRBJ1-1, with unresolved D. V was shortened by 6 bases and J by 6 bases, with 17 bases between the two germline ends. Germline CDR1 DFQATT, CDR2 SNEGSKA (reference sequence). CDR3 length equals 13 residues. CDR3 sequence reads: CSATLVSGPEAFF. In DNA form, the CDR3 reads TGCAGTGCCACCTTGGTTTCGGGCCCTGAAGCTTTCTTT.

This clonotype was detected a few times. The chain carries TRBV6-1 and TRBJ1-1; no firm D call. CDR3 length: 13 amino acids. Germline CDR1 MNHNS, CDR2 SASEGT. Trimming removed 7 bases at V and 6 bases at J, with 15 bases between. CDR3 loop: CASTWRPGAEAFF. The CDR3 bases are TGTGCCAGCACCTGGCGTCCGGGCGCTGAAGCTTTCTTT.